This is a list of T cell receptor beta chains from one sample in a study of CD8+ T cells in alopecia areata. Using immunoSEQ multiplex PCR, the repertoire was profiled, and TCRdb retains in-frame clones only, with some absent. Here the sample spans about 190,000 clones, around 56% being singletons. This sample comprised CD4+ T cells sorted from blood, obtained at week 4, from a patient treated with tofacitinib. These receptors all stem from a human donor with alopecia areata. Each CDR3 is given with its conserved first and last residue. The D gene is left open where the match is weak. The size entry is marked missing in some rows and otherwise reads once, few, many or a size class.

J gene: TRBJ2-3; D gene: .; V gene: TRBV5-4; clone size: .; CDR3 protein: CASSFGPADTQYF; CDR3 DNA: TGTGCCAGCAGCTTTGGCCCTGCAGATACGCAGTATTTT
J gene: TRBJ1-5; D gene: .; V gene: TRBV15; clone size: .; CDR3 protein: CATSRDRNQPQHF; CDR3 DNA: TGTGCCACCAGCAGAGACCGTAATCAGCCCCAGCATTTT
J gene: TRBJ2-2; D gene: TRBD2; V gene: TRBV6-1; clone size: .; CDR3 protein: CASGLAGCGGELFF; CDR3 DNA: TGTGCCAGCGGGCTAGCGGGATGCGGCGGGGAGCTGTTTTTT
J gene: TRBJ2-7; D gene: .; V gene: TRBV14; clone size: .; CDR3 protein: CASSRDVRGGTQYF; CDR3 DNA: TGTGCCAGCAGCCGGGACGTACGCGGCGGCACGCAGTACTTC
J gene: TRBJ2-2; D gene: .; V gene: TRBV30; clone size: .; CDR3 protein: CAWSPFPGGELFF; CDR3 DNA: TGTGCCTGGAGTCCATTTCCGGGCGGGGAGCTGTTTTTT
J gene: TRBJ1-2; D gene: .; V gene: TRBV28; clone size: once; CDR3 protein: CAAVAGGENYGYTF; CDR3 DNA: TGTGCCGCGGTAGCGGGGGGCGAAAACTATGGCTACACCTTC
J gene: TRBJ2-7; D gene: TRBD2; V gene: TRBV29-1; clone size: .; CDR3 protein: CSVFRGGYEQYF; CDR3 DNA: TGCAGCGTTTTTCGCGGGGGCTACGAGCAGTACTTC
J gene: TRBJ2-7; D gene: .; V gene: TRBV30; clone size: .; CDR3 protein: CAGGTPVLVEQYF; CDR3 DNA: TGTGCCGGAGGAACGCCGGTCTTAGTCGAGCAGTACTTC
J gene: TRBJ2-1; D gene: .; V gene: TRBV30; clone size: .; CDR3 protein: CAWTRDAWSSYNEQFF; CDR3 DNA: TGTGCCTGGACCCGGGACGCCTGGAGCTCCTACAATGAGCAGTTCTTC
J gene: TRBJ2-5; D gene: .; V gene: TRBV7-8; clone size: .; CDR3 protein: CASRELTGVGETQYF; CDR3 DNA: TGTGCCAGCCGCGAACTGACGGGAGTGGGGGAGACCCAGTACTTC
J gene: TRBJ1-1; D gene: TRBD1; V gene: TRBV29-1; clone size: .; CDR3 protein: CSVGDRANTEAFF; CDR3 DNA: TGCAGCGTAGGGGACAGGGCCAACACTGAAGCTTTCTTT
J gene: TRBJ2-5; D gene: TRBD2; V gene: TRBV30; clone size: .; CDR3 protein: CAWRLISGGTQYF; CDR3 DNA: TGTGCCTGGAGATTAATCAGCGGGGGGACCCAGTACTTC
J gene: TRBJ2-2; D gene: TRBD2; V gene: TRBV7-2; clone size: few; CDR3 protein: CASSLRIRTSGSGELFF; CDR3 DNA: TGTGCCAGCAGCTTACGTATTCGGACTAGCGGGAGCGGGGAGCTGTTTTTT
J gene: TRBJ2-3; D gene: TRBD2; V gene: TRBV30; clone size: .; CDR3 protein: CAWSVSSGRLDTQYF; CDR3 DNA: TGTGCCTGGAGTGTCTCGAGCGGGAGATTAGATACGCAGTATTTT
J gene: TRBJ1-2; D gene: .; V gene: TRBV30; clone size: .; CDR3 protein: CAWTLLGYGYTF; CDR3 DNA: TGTGCCTGGACTCTCTTGGGTTATGGCTACACCTTC
J gene: TRBJ2-7; D gene: .; V gene: TRBV29-1; clone size: .; CDR3 protein: CSALSPPPTYEQYF; CDR3 DNA: TGCAGCGCCTTAAGCCCGCCTCCTACCTACGAGCAGTACTTC
J gene: TRBJ2-5; D gene: .; V gene: TRBV7-9; clone size: few; CDR3 protein: CASSLTASLETQYF; CDR3 DNA: TGTGCCAGCAGCTTAACCGCTAGTCTAGAGACCCAGTACTTC
J gene: TRBJ2-1; D gene: TRBD2; V gene: TRBV30; clone size: .; CDR3 protein: CAWSSGVISYNEQFF; CDR3 DNA: TGTGCCTGGTCTAGCGGAGTTATCTCCTACAATGAGCAGTTCTTC
J gene: TRBJ2-7; D gene: .; V gene: TRBV2; clone size: .; CDR3 protein: CASSEAGFEQYF; CDR3 DNA: TGTGCCAGCAGTGAAGCCGGGTTCGAGCAGTACTTC
J gene: TRBJ1-2; D gene: .; V gene: TRBV5-1; clone size: .; CDR3 protein: CASSSSQQGVGGYTF; CDR3 DNA: TGCGCCAGCAGCTCGTCACAACAGGGAGTCGGTGGCTACACCTTC
J gene: TRBJ2-6; D gene: .; V gene: TRBV4-3; clone size: .; CDR3 protein: CASSQARVPGANVLTF; CDR3 DNA: TGCGCCAGCAGCCAAGCCCGGGTGCCTGGGGCCAACGTCCTGACTTTC
J gene: TRBJ2-3; D gene: .; V gene: TRBV6-4; clone size: .; CDR3 protein: CSSRGDTQYF; CDR3 DNA: TGTTCCTCTAGAGGGGATACGCAGTATTTT
J gene: TRBJ1-1; D gene: .; V gene: TRBV19; clone size: .; CDR3 protein: CASSAQGGNTEAFF; CDR3 DNA: TGTGCCAGTAGTGCACAGGGAGGGAACACTGAAGCTTTCTTT
J gene: TRBJ2-7; D gene: TRBD2; V gene: TRBV15; clone size: .; CDR3 protein: CATSSRTSGSYEQYF; CDR3 DNA: TGTGCCACCAGCAGCCGGACTAGCGGGAGCTACGAGCAGTACTTC
J gene: TRBJ2-7; D gene: .; V gene: TRBV18; clone size: .; CDR3 protein: CASSPLSYEQYF; CDR3 DNA: TGTGCCAGCTCACCGCTCTCCTACGAGCAGTACTTC
J gene: TRBJ2-5; D gene: .; V gene: TRBV30; clone size: .; CDR3 protein: CALGPSRETQYF; CDR3 DNA: TGTGCCTTGGGGCCGTCGAGGGAGACCCAGTACTTC
J gene: TRBJ1-2; D gene: TRBD1; V gene: TRBV29-1; clone size: .; CDR3 protein: CSGGDRAVSDGYTF; CDR3 DNA: TGCAGCGGGGGGGACAGGGCAGTATCGGATGGCTACACCTTC
J gene: TRBJ2-6; D gene: TRBD1; V gene: TRBV2; clone size: few; CDR3 protein: CASRGDSLAGANVLTF; CDR3 DNA: TGTGCCAGCAGGGGGGACAGCCTAGCCGGGGCCAACGTCCTGACTTTC
J gene: TRBJ1-1; D gene: .; V gene: TRBV30; clone size: .; CDR3 protein: CAWSVVVRPSAFF; CDR3 DNA: TGTGCCTGGAGTGTAGTGGTCAGGCCGTCGGCTTTCTTT
J gene: TRBJ2-7; D gene: .; V gene: TRBV5-1; clone size: .; CDR3 protein: CASRPDIRGDVYEQYF; CDR3 DNA: TGCGCCAGCAGACCCGACATAAGGGGGGACGTCTACGAGCAGTACTTC
J gene: TRBJ2-3; D gene: TRBD2; V gene: TRBV23-1; clone size: .; CDR3 protein: CASSQDSYGLAGTSTDTQYF; CDR3 DNA: TGCGCCAGCAGCCAAGATTCATATGGACTAGCGGGAACTAGCACAGATACGCAGTATTTT
J gene: TRBJ1-1; D gene: .; V gene: TRBV27; clone size: .; CDR3 protein: CASSSYPTENTEAFF; CDR3 DNA: TGTGCCAGCAGTTCGTATCCAACAGAGAACACTGAAGCTTTCTTT
J gene: TRBJ1-4; D gene: .; V gene: TRBV30; clone size: .; CDR3 protein: CAWSAATNEKLFF; CDR3 DNA: TGTGCCTGGAGCGCAGCGACTAATGAAAAACTGTTTTTT
J gene: TRBJ2-3; D gene: .; V gene: TRBV1; clone size: .; CDR3 protein: CTSSQTHTDTQYF; CDR3 DNA: TGCACCAGCAGCCAAACCCACACAGATACGCAGTATTTT
J gene: TRBJ2-1; D gene: .; V gene: TRBV30; clone size: .; CDR3 protein: CAWSVHRGSAGRDNEQFF; CDR3 DNA: TGTGCCTGGAGTGTACATAGGGGATCCGCGGGAAGGGACAATGAGCAGTTCTTC
J gene: TRBJ1-2; D gene: .; V gene: TRBV30; clone size: once; CDR3 protein: CAWSVQGWDGYTF; CDR3 DNA: TGTGCCTGGAGTGTACAGGGTTGGGATGGCTACACCTTC
J gene: TRBJ2-4; D gene: TRBD1; V gene: TRBV28; clone size: few; CDR3 protein: CASSPIDRGQNIQYF; CDR3 DNA: TGTGCCAGCAGTCCAATAGACAGGGGGCAGAACATTCAGTACTTC
J gene: TRBJ2-4; D gene: .; V gene: TRBV27; clone size: .; CDR3 protein: CASLPHPQNIQYF; CDR3 DNA: TGTGCCAGCCTACCACACCCTCAAAACATTCAGTACTTC
J gene: TRBJ2-7; D gene: .; V gene: TRBV7-2; clone size: .; CDR3 protein: CASTPSSGGFYEQYF; CDR3 DNA: TGTGCCAGCACCCCATCCAGCGGAGGGTTCTACGAGCAGTACTTC
J gene: TRBJ2-5; D gene: .; V gene: TRBV14; clone size: .; CDR3 protein: CASSPGDETQYF; CDR3 DNA: TGTGCCAGCAGCCCAGGGGATGAGACCCAGTACTTC
J gene: TRBJ1-2; D gene: .; V gene: TRBV29-1; clone size: .; CDR3 protein: CSVPAGAGTNYGYTF; CDR3 DNA: TGCAGCGTTCCCGCCGGGGCTGGGACCAACTATGGCTACACCTTC